Listed here are 11 T cell receptor beta chains from one sample, sequenced in a study of blood T cell repertoires in COVID-19. Repertoires were generated with immunoSEQ multiplex PCR, while TCRdb's copy carries only in-frame clones and drops some. The data show 150,000 or so clones, with roughly 75% seen just once and 5% to 6.5% held by the top ten. The material sequenced was PBMCs or T cells enriched from blood (not recorded which). The receptor source for this set is a woman aged 45-65 years who had recovered from COVID-19.

The chain is built from TRBV2 and TRBJ1-1; D is perhaps TRBD1 (5 bases). Trimming left V 11 bases short and J 4 bases short, with 14 bases between. Germline V gene lookup returns CDR1 SNHLY and CDR2 FYNNEI. The CDR3 has 12 amino acids. CDR3 amino acids: CAWTRGSTEAFF. DNA of the CDR3: TGTGCCTGGACCCGGGGGAGCACTGAAGCTTTCTTT.

The chain is built from TRBV2 and TRBJ2-1, with D tentatively TRBD2 (6 bases). Germline CDR1 SNHLY, CDR2 FYNNEI. V was cut by 9 bases and J by 4 bases, with 16 bases left in between. This CDR3 region has 14 residues. CDR3 in DNA: TGTGCCAGTCGGGGACGGGAGATTTACAATGAGCAGTTCTTC. It encodes CASRGREIYNEQFF. The variable domain in full, completed from reference TRBV2 and TRBJ2-1, reads EPEVTQTPSHQVTQMGQEVILRCVPISNHLYFYWYRQILGQKVEFLVSFYNNEISEKSEIFDDQFSVERPDGSNFTLKIRSTKLEDSAMYFCASRGREIYNEQFFGPGTRLTVL.

The V call is TRBV20-1, the J call TRBJ1-2; the D is unclear. The CDR3 runs 9 residues. Trimming removed 7 bases from V and 4 bases from J, with 4 bases in between. Per the germline V gene, CDR1 is DFQATT and CDR2 is SNEGSKA (reference sequence). As DNA, the CDR3 is TGCAGTGTCCTCTATGGCTACACCTTC. Amino acid sequence: CSVLYGYTF.

The chain uses TRBV21-1 and TRBJ1-2. TRBV21-1 is labeled a pseudogene. The CDR3 has 13 amino acids. DNA for the CDR3: TGTGCCAGGTGGTCAGCGACGCGGTGGGGCTACACCTTC. Protein: CARWSATRWGYTF.

V and J are TRBV10-2 and TRBJ1-5, with 8 nucleotides matching TRBD1. V dropped 8 bases and J dropped 4; count of bases not matched to a gene: 7. The CDR3 consists of 14 residues. The germline gives CDR1 WSHSY, CDR2 SAAADI. CDR3 region: CASGGTGLNQPQHF. The DNA for the CDR3 is TGCGCCAGCGGCGGGACAGGTTTAAATCAGCCCCAGCATTTT.

This chain uses TRBV9 with TRBJ2-3; TRBD2 matches 9 bases. Germline-derived CDR1 and CDR2 are SGDLS and YYNGEE. This CDR3 is built from 15 residues. V was clipped by 0 bases and J by 3 bases; unmatched bases: 2. CDR3 nucleotides: TGTGCCAGCAGCGTAGTCGGACTAGCGACAGATACGCAGTATTTT. The encoded protein is CASSVVGLATDTQYF.

This sequence joins TRBV11-2 and TRBJ2-7; 7 nucleotides align to TRBD1. With 1 base clipped from V and 9 bases from J, the junction kept 15 bases outside the gene matches. This CDR3 region has 16 residues. In germline, CDR1 is SGHAT, CDR2 FQNNGV. This chain's CDR3 is CASSLGEGTAPAGQYV. The CDR3 nucleotides read TGTGCCAGCAGCTTAGGAGAGGGGACAGCCCCTGCCGGGCAGTACGTC.

The gene calls are TRBV4-1 and TRBJ2-3, with 7 bases that match TRBD1. The CDR3 sequence is 14 residues long. The V gene's germline CDR1 is MGHRA and CDR2 YSYEKL. The ends lost 5 bases at V and 4 bases at J; junction bases unmatched: 6. The CDR3, as DNA: TGCGCCAGCAGCGGGACAGCTAAGTCAGATACGCAGTATTTT. Its protein product is CASSGTAKSDTQYF.

This clone was observed a single time. The chain couples TRBV10-2 to TRBJ2-3; unclear D gene. Trimming cost V 2 bases and J 3 bases, with 3 bases left between them. The CDR3 is made up of 12 amino acids. Looked up from germline, CDR1 is WSHSY and CDR2 is SAAADI. DNA for the CDR3: TGCGCCAGCAGTGAGCCGACAGATACGCAGTATTTT. Translation: CASSEPTDTQYF.

The chain is built from TRBV7-8 and TRBJ2-7, with D possibly TRBD1 on 6 matching bases. The germline CDR1 and CDR2 sequences are SGHVS and FQNEAQ. This CDR3 region has 12 residues. Trimming removed 5 bases from V and 6 bases from J, with 11 bases in between. CDR3 bases: TGTGCCAGCAGCCAATACAGGGCCGAGCAGTACTTC. This encodes CASSQYRAEQYF.

The chain couples TRBV25-1 to TRBJ1-3, with unresolved D. The V end lost 2 bases, the J end lost 0 bases, and 5 bases lay between the germline ends. The CDR3 runs to 14 residues. Germline V gene sequence: CDR1 MGHDK, CDR2 SYGVNS. CDR3 in DNA: TGTGCCAGCAGTGAACCCGGCTCTGGAAACACCATATATTTT. It specifies CASSEPGSGNTIYF.